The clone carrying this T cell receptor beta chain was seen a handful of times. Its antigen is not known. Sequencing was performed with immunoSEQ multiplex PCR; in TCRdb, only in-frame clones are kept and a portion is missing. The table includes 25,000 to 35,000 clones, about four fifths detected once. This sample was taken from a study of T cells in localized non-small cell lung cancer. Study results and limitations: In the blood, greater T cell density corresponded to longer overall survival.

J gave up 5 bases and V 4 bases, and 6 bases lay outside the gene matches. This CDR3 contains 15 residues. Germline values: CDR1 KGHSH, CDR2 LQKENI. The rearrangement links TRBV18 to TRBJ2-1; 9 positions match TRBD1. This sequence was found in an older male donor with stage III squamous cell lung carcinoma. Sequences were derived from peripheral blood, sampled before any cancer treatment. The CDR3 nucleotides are TGTGCCAGCTCACTCCGGACAGGGGTGAACAATGAGCAGTTCTTC. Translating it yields CASSLRTGVNNEQFF. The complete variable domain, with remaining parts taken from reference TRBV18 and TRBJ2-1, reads NAGVMQNPRHLVRRRGQEARLRCSPMKGHSHVYWYRQLPEEGLKFMVYLQKENIIDESGMPKERFSAEFPKEGPSILRIQQVVRGDSAAYFCASSLRTGVNNEQFFGPGTRLTVL.